One sample yielded the 24 T cell receptor beta chains listed below, sequenced in a study of blood T cell repertoires in COVID-19. This table comes from immunoSEQ multiplex PCR, and its TCRdb copy is limited to in-frame clones, with some not included. The repertoire holds about 230,000 clones, with 65% to 90% as singletons. Source material: peripheral blood. The receptors here all came from a man aged 50-60 years with COVID-19, enrolled during active disease.

The genes are TRBV27 and TRBJ1-3; 7 nucleotides agree with TRBD1. Germline CDR1 reads MNHEY; CDR2 reads SMNVEV (reference sequence). The CDR3 has 15 residues. The J segment lost 3 bases and the V segment lost 5 bases, leaving 7 bases of the junction unmatched. This CDR3 reads CASSLRGPSGNTIYF. CDR3 in DNA: TGTGCCAGCAGTCTAAGGGGGCCAAGTGGAAACACCATATATTTT.

This clone appeared a few times. V is TRBV7-9 and J is TRBJ2-2; perhaps TRBD2 as D (6 bases). This CDR3 is built from 17 residues. Germline V lookup: CDR1 SEHNR, CDR2 FQNEAQ (reference sequence). V lost 5 bases and J 4 bases, leaving 20 bases between the germline ends. CDR3 sequence: CASSLRPTSPTTGELFF. CDR3 nucleotides: TGTGCCAGCAGCCTACGACCGACTAGTCCAACCACCGGGGAGCTGTTTTTT. Full variable domain (outside the CDR3, taken from reference TRBV7-9 and TRBJ2-2): DTGVSQNPRHKITKRGQNVTFRCDPISEHNRLYWYRQTLGQGPEFLTYFQNEAQLEKSRLLSDRFSAERPKGSFSTLEIQRTEQGDSAMYLCASSLRPTSPTTGELFFGEGSRLTVL.

The CDR3 protein is CAIRGTGSAGELFF. CDR3 in DNA: TGTGCCATCAGGGGGACAGGGTCGGCCGGGGAGCTGTTTTTT. V usage is TRBV10-3 and J usage is TRBJ2-2; 9 nucleotides align to TRBD1. The CDR3 runs 14 residues. With 6 bases clipped from V and 6 bases from J, the junction kept 5 bases outside the gene matches. Per the germline V gene, CDR1 is ENHRY and CDR2 is SYGVKD.

This clone was recorded a few times. The gene calls are TRBV7-9 and TRBJ2-7; 7 bases align to TRBD1. The CDR3 contains 17 residues. Germline CDR1 SEHNR, CDR2 FQNEAQ (reference sequence). V was clipped by 2 bases and J by 0 bases; unmatched bases: 10. The chain's CDR3 is CASSLLSTGTNSYEQYF. CDR3 bases: TGTGCCAGCAGCTTATTATCGACAGGGACGAACTCCTACGAGCAGTACTTC. Based on the CDR3 plus reference TRBV7-9 and TRBJ2-7, the full variable domain is DTGVSQNPRHKITKRGQNVTFRCDPISEHNRLYWYRQTLGQGPEFLTYFQNEAQLEKSRLLSDRFSAERPKGSFSTLEIQRTEQGDSAMYLCASSLLSTGTNSYEQYFGPGTRLTVT.

This chain links TRBV28 with TRBJ1-1; 9 positions match TRBD1. Germline CDR1 and CDR2: MDHEN and SYDVKM. The J segment lost 0 bases and the V segment lost 3 bases, leaving 5 bases of the junction unmatched. CDR3 size: 16 residues. The CDR3 bases are TGTGCCAGCAGTTTTAGGACAGGGGAGGTGAACACTGAAGCTTTCTTT. It codes for CASSFRTGEVNTEAFF.

This clone was recorded once. V is TRBV19 and J is TRBJ1-2; D is possibly TRBD1 (5 bases). The germline V gene has CDR1 LNHDA and CDR2 SQIVND (reference sequence). Trimming stripped 5 bases from V and 14 bases from J, with 24 bases between. This CDR3 spans 14 amino acids. This CDR3 reads CASSSTGDPIDDTF. CDR3 DNA sequence: TGTGCCAGTAGTTCCACAGGCGATCCTATTGACGATACCTTC.

This chain uses TRBV27 with TRBJ1-5, with 7 bases fitting TRBD1. In germline, CDR1 is MNHEY, CDR2 SMNVEV (reference sequence). The V segment lost 5 bases and the J segment 2 bases; nucleotides outside the gene matches: 3. The CDR3 contains 14 residues. The CDR3 DNA follows: TGTGCCAGCAGTCAGGGGGATGGCAATCAGCCCCAGCATTTT. Translating it yields CASSQGDGNQPQHF.

The rearrangement links TRBV30 to TRBJ1-6, with 9 bases lining up with TRBD1. From germline, CDR1 is GTSNPN and CDR2 SVGIG (reference sequence). The length of the CDR3 is 13 residues. The J segment lost 10 bases and the V segment lost 6 bases, leaving 7 bases of the junction unmatched. The CDR3 loop is CACSGTGNSPLHF. The CDR3 nucleotides are TGTGCCTGTTCCGGGACAGGGAACTCACCCCTCCACTTT.

V and J are TRBV30 and TRBJ1-5; D is uncertain. V was pared by 0 bases and J by 4 bases, with 10 bases between. Germline CDR1 reads GTSNPN; CDR2 reads SVGIG (reference sequence). CDR3 length equals 14 residues. CDR3 in DNA: TGTGCCTGGAGTGTTCTAGGTTCGAATCAGCCCCAGCATTTT. It is translated as CAWSVLGSNQPQHF.

This chain uses TRBV18 with TRBJ2-1, with 10 bases lining up with TRBD1. CDR3 length equals 13 residues. Germline lookup yields CDR1 KGHSH and CDR2 LQKENI. With 6 bases clipped from V and 7 bases from J, the junction kept 3 bases outside the gene matches. CDR3: CASSRQGANEQFF. Here the CDR3 DNA reads TGTGCCAGCTCGCGACAGGGGGCAAATGAGCAGTTCTTC.

V and J are TRBV19 and TRBJ2-5, with 7 bases that match TRBD1. The CDR3 has 13 residues. Trimming at V came to 5 bases and at J to 6 bases, leaving 6 bases not matched to a gene. Germline CDR1 and CDR2: LNHDA and SQIVND (reference sequence). CDR3 coding DNA: TGTGCCAGTAGTGTCGACAGGGAGCAGACCCAGTACTTC. Translated, it gives CASSVDREQTQYF.

The chain links TRBV5-8 to TRBJ2-7; TRBD2 matches 12 bases. J lost 3 bases, V lost 0 bases, and 1 base had no gene match. The CDR3 covers 15 residues. The germline V gene encodes CDR1 SGHTS and CDR2 YDEGEE. CDR3: CASSLASGRVYEQYF. The CDR3 DNA sequence: TGTGCCAGCAGCTTGGCTAGCGGGAGGGTCTACGAGCAGTACTTC.

This rearrangement joins TRBV12-3 or TRBV12-4 to TRBJ1-3, with D hard to call. The length of the CDR3 is 13 residues. Trimming took 3 bases from V and 4 from J, leaving 7 bases between them. The CDR3 DNA is TGTGCCAGCAGTTTCGAGTTGGGAAACACCATATATTTT. The encoded protein is CASSFELGNTIYF.

The chain recombines TRBV7-5 with TRBJ2-4; the D segment call TRBD2 is taken from the table without a DNA check. TRBV7-5 is recorded as a pseudogene. The CDR3 contains 17 residues. The CDR3 reads CARSHAANGLAENIQYF. CDR3 in DNA: TGTGCCAGAAGCCACGCAGCTAACGGACTAGCGGAAAACATTCAGTACTTC.

Only one count was recorded for this clone. V and J are TRBV6-4 and TRBJ1-2; TRBD1 matches at 8 bases. The J segment lost 4 bases and the V segment lost 4 bases, leaving 8 bases of the junction unmatched. Germline V lookup: CDR1 MRHNA, CDR2 SNTAGT. The length of the CDR3 is 15 residues. CDR3 nucleotides: TGTGCCAGCAGTGCCGAGACAGGGGCAGGCTATGGCTACACCTTC. Its protein product is CASSAETGAGYGYTF.

The chain employs TRBV5-1 and TRBJ1-1; no definite D call. The CDR3 loop spans 14 amino acids. Germline CDR1 is SGHRS and CDR2 is YFSETQ. Trimming pared 4 bases from V and 0 bases from J, leaving 10 bases between. The CDR3 here is CASSGQAMNTEAFF. In nucleotides, the CDR3 is TGCGCCAGCAGCGGTCAGGCCATGAACACTGAAGCTTTCTTT.

This rearrangement joins TRBV10-1 to TRBJ2-7; 8 bases match TRBD1. The V and J ends lost 3 bases and 5 bases, in that order; junction bases with no gene match: 12. The CDR3 has 16 amino acids. Germline V CDR1 and CDR2: WNHNN, SYGVQD (reference sequence). This CDR3 reads CASSDPSGQGPHEQYF. The CDR3 DNA follows: TGCGCCAGCAGTGACCCCTCTGGACAGGGTCCCCACGAGCAGTACTTC.

The chain recombines TRBV19 with TRBJ1-2, with 9 bases that match TRBD1. Germline V gene lookup returns CDR1 LNHDA and CDR2 SQIVND (reference sequence). The V segment lost 5 bases and the J segment 2 bases; nucleotides outside the gene matches: 3. This CDR3 comprises 14 residues. The CDR3 loop reads CASSSDRGNYGYTF. In DNA form, the CDR3 reads TGTGCCAGTAGTTCAGACAGGGGGAACTATGGCTACACCTTC.

This rearrangement joins TRBV6-6 to TRBJ2-7; 7 bases fit TRBD1. Germline CDR1 is MNHNY and CDR2 is SVGAGI (reference sequence). V shed 2 bases and J 4 bases; nucleotides not matched to a gene: 11. The CDR3 has 16 amino acids. The CDR3 nucleotides are TGTGCCAGCAGTTACCACCCCGGGACAGTTGAGTACGAGCAGTACTTC. Its protein product is CASSYHPGTVEYEQYF.

V is TRBV14 and J is TRBJ2-5, with 11 nucleotides matching TRBD1. Losses at the gene ends were 2 bases for V and 5 bases for J; bases not matched to a gene: 4. The germline V gene encodes CDR1 SGHDN and CDR2 FVKESK. This CDR3 is 15 amino acids long. For the CDR3, the DNA is TGTGCCAGCAGCCAAAGGACAGGGGGCTTGGAGACCCAGTACTTC. This codes for CASSQRTGGLETQYF.

This rearrangement joins TRBV28 to TRBJ1-6; possible D gene TRBD1, 5 bases. Germline V gene lookup returns CDR1 MDHEN and CDR2 SYDVKM. The CDR3 loop spans 14 amino acids. The V end lost 3 bases, the J end lost 10 bases, and 13 bases lay between the germline ends. The CDR3 loop reads CASSFGAGRSPLHF. Here the CDR3 DNA reads TGTGCCAGCAGTTTTGGGGCAGGGCGGTCACCCCTCCACTTT.

This clone was recorded only once. CDR3 loop: CASSFRTGGSYNEQFF. In DNA, the CDR3 is TGTGCCAGCAGTTTCAGGACAGGGGGCTCCTACAATGAGCAGTTCTTC. V usage is TRBV6-6 and J usage is TRBJ2-1; 10 bases are a match to TRBD1. Germline V gene lookup returns CDR1 MNHNY and CDR2 SVGAGI (reference sequence). This CDR3 spans 16 amino acids. V shed 4 bases and J 0 bases; nucleotides not matched to a gene: 3.

The V and J genes are TRBV5-4 and TRBJ1-4; TRBD1 might be the D (5 bases). The V end lost 0 bases, the J end lost 3 bases, and 6 bases lay between the germline ends. The CDR3 is made up of 14 amino acids. Germline CDR1 is SGHNT and CDR2 is YYREEE (reference sequence). For the CDR3, the DNA is TGTGCCAGCAGCTTGGGACAGTCTAATGAAAAACTGTTTTTT. Translated: CASSLGQSNEKLFF.

The chain employs TRBV28 and TRBJ1-5; the D gene is possibly TRBD1 (6 bases). The ends were cut back, 8 bases at V and 7 bases at J, with 15 bases in the middle. Germline loops: CDR1 MDHEN, CDR2 SYDVKM. The CDR3 runs 13 residues. The CDR3 is CASGPGGAQPQHF. The DNA for the CDR3 is TGTGCCAGCGGACCGGGGGGCGCCCAGCCCCAGCATTTT.